Described below is a single TCR beta chain sequence and its context. What it recognizes is unknown. The source of the sample is a study of CD8+ T cells in alopecia areata. Study context: Severity among treated patients was scored by the percentage of scalp area affected. Study-wide points: The study found that many expanded lesional clones persisted in scalp and blood during tofacitinib.

The germline gives CDR1 SGHVS, CDR2 FQNEAQ. The CDR3 is made up of 11 amino acids. Trimming removed 4 bases from V and 6 bases from J, with 7 bases in between. cDNA serving as the sequencing template came from extracted, reverse transcribed RNA. Generated by immunoSEQ multiplex PCR, the TCRdb table keeps only in-frame clones and is missing some. The profile shows about 100,000 clones, about 61% of them singletons. As to treatment: oral pan-JAK inhibitor, 5-10 mg twice daily. This specimen consisted of CD8+ T cells sorted from blood, obtained between weeks 55 and 65, from a patient treated with tofacitinib. This TCR came from a human donor with alopecia areata. This chain links TRBV7-8 with TRBJ2-7; D unclear. The DNA for the CDR3 is TGTGCCAGCAGCTCCTCGCGCGAGCAGTACTTC. It encodes CASSSSREQYF.